The T cell receptor (beta chain) under discussion was sequenced for a study of blood T cells in healthy people across ages. The study, taken as a whole, reports: There were more naive CD4+ cells and higher diversity in long-lived donors than in aged donors.

The V segment lost 7 bases and the J segment 7 bases; nucleotides outside the gene matches: 11. This CDR3 has 15 residues. The germline CDR1 and CDR2 sequences are SEHNR and FQNEAQ (reference sequence). Next came a second PCR, run for about 7 to 12 cycles, which used a sample-barcoded 5' primer along with a J-beta primer mix. TCRdb fed the 5' RACE reads into MiXCR, producing one record per CDR3 protein. This table holds about 2 million distinct CDR3 sequences, roughly 52% found once. In its sample, this clonotype was seen many times. Its antigen is currently unknown. The source of this sequence is a woman aged 40-49 years in good health. This chain uses TRBV7-9 with TRBJ2-1; TRBD1 matches at 9 bases. Sequences were obtained from blood. The DNA for the CDR3 is TGTGCCAGCATCGGAACAGGGGGCTTAGGGAATGAGCAGTTCTTC. Protein: CASIGTGGLGNEQFF.